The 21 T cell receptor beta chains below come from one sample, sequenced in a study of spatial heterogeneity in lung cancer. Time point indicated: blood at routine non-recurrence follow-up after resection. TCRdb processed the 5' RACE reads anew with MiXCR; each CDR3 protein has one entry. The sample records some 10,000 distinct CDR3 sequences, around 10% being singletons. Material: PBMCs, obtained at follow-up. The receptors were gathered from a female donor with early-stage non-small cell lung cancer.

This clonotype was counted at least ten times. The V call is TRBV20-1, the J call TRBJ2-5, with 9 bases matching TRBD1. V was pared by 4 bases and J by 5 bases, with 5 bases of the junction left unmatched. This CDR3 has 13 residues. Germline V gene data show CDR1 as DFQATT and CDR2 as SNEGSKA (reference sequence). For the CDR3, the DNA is TGCAGTGCTAACAGGGGGCTCGGGGAGACCCAGTACTTC. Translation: CSANRGLGETQYF.

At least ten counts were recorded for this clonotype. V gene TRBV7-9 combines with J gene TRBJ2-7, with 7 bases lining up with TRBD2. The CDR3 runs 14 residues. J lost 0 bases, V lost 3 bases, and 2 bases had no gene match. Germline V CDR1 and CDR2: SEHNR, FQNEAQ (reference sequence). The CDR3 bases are TGTGCCAGCAGCTTTGGCGGGAGCTCCTACGAGCAGTACGTC. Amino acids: CASSFGGSSYEQYV.

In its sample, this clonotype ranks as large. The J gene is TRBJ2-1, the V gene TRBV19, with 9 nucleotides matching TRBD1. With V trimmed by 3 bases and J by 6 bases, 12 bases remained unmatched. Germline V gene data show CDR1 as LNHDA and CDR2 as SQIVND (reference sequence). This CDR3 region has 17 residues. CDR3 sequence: CASSMWLDRGVSNEQFF. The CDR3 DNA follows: TGTGCCAGTAGTATGTGGCTGGACAGGGGAGTATCCAATGAGCAGTTCTTC.

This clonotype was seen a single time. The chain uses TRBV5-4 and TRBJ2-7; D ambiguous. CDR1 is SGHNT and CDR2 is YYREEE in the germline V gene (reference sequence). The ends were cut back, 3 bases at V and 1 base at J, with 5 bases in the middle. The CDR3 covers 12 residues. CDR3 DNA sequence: TGTGCCAGCAGCTACGATTCCTACGAGCAGTACTTC. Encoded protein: CASSYDSYEQYF.

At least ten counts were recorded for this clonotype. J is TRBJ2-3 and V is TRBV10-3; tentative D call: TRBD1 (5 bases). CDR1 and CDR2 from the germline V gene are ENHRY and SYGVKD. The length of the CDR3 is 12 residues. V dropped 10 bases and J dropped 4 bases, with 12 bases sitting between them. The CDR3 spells CATKNRSDTQYF. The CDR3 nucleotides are TGTGCCACCAAAAACAGGTCAGATACGCAGTATTTT.

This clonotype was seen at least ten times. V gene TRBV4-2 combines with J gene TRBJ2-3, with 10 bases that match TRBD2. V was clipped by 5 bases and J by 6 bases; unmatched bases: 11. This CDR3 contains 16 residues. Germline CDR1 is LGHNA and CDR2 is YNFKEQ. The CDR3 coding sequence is TGTGCCAGCAGCTCGCCCCCAGCGGGGGGGCCGGATACGCAGTATTTT. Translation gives CASSSPPAGGPDTQYF.

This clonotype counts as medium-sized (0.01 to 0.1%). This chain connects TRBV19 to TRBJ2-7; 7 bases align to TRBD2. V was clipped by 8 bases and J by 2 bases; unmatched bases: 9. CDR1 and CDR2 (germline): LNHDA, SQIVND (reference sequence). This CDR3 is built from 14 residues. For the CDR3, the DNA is TGTGCCAGTGGGGCGGCGGGAGCGGCCTACGAGCAGTACTTC. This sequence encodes CASGAAGAAYEQYF. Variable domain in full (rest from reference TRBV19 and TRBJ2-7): DGGITQSPKYLFRKEGQNVTLSCEQNLNHDAMYWYRQDPGQGLRLIYYSQIVNDFQKGDIAEGYSVSREKKESFPLTVTSAQKNPTAFYLCASGAAGAAYEQYFGPGTRLTVT.

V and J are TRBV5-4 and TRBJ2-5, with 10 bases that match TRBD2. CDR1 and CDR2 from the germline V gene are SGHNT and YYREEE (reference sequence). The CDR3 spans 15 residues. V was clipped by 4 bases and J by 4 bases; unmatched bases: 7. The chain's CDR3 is CASSTSGVVSETQYF. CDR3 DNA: TGTGCCAGCAGCACTAGCGGGGTAGTGTCAGAGACCCAGTACTTC. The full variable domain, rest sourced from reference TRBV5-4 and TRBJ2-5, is ETGVTQSPTHLIKTRGQQVTLRCSSQSGHNTVSWYQQALGQGPQFIFQYYREEENGRGNFPPRFSGLQFPNYSSELNVNALELDDSALYLCASSTSGVVSETQYFGPGTRLLVL.

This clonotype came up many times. The DNA for the CDR3 is TGTGCCAGCAGTTTGACAGGGTACTCCTACGAGCAGTACTTC. It encodes CASSLTGYSYEQYF. V gene TRBV28 combines with J gene TRBJ2-7; 7 nucleotides line up with TRBD1. J was trimmed by 0 bases and V by 3 bases; bases with no gene match: 2. The CDR3 sequence is 14 residues long. Germline lookup yields CDR1 MDHEN and CDR2 SYDVKM.

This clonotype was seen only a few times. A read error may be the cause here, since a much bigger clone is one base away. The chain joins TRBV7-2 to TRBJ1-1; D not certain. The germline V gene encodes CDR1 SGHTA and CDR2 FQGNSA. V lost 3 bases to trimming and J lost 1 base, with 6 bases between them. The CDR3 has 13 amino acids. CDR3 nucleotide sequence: TGTACCAGCAGCTTGACCCGGAACACTGAAGCTTTCTTT. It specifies CTSSLTRNTEAFF.

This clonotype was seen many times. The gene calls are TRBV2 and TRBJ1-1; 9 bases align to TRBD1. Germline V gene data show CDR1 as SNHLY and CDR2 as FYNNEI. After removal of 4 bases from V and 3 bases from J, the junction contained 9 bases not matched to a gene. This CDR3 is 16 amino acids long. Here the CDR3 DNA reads TGTGCCAGCAGTGCCGGTGGGACAGGGCTCGACACTGAAGCTTTCTTT. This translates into CASSAGGTGLDTEAFF. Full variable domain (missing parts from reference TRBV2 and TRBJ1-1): EPEVTQTPSHQVTQMGQEVILRCVPISNHLYFYWYRQILGQKVEFLVSFYNNEISEKSEIFDDQFSVERPDGSNFTLKIRSTKLEDSAMYFCASSAGGTGLDTEAFFGQGTRLTVV.

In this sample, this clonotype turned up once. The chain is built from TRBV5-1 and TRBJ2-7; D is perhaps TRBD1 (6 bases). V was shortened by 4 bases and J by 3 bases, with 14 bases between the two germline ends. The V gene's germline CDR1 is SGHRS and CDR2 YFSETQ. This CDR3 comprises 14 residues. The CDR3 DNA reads TGCGCCAGCAGCGCGAGCGGACAGAGCTACGAGCAGTACTTC. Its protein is CASSASGQSYEQYF. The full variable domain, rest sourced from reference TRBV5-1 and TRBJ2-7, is KAGVTQTPRYLIKTRGQQVTLSCSPISGHRSVSWYQQTPGQGLQFLFEYFSETQRNKGNFPGRFSGRQFSNSRSEMNVSTLELGDSALYLCASSASGQSYEQYFGPGTRLTVT.

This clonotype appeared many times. The CDR3 reads CASSWPLPYNEQFF. The CDR3 region has the DNA TGTGCCAGCAGCTGGCCACTTCCCTACAATGAGCAGTTCTTC. The chain employs TRBV25-1 and TRBJ2-1; D remains ambiguous. V was trimmed by 6 bases and J by 2 bases, leaving 11 bases between them. Germline CDR1 MGHDK, CDR2 SYGVNS. This CDR3 contains 14 residues.

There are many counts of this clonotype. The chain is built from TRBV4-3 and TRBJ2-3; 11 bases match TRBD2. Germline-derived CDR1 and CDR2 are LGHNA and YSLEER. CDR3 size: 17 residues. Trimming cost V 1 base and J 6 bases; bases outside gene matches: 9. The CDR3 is CASSQADSGRAGDTQYF. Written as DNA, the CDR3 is TGCGCCAGCAGCCAAGCTGATAGCGGGAGGGCCGGGGATACGCAGTATTTT.

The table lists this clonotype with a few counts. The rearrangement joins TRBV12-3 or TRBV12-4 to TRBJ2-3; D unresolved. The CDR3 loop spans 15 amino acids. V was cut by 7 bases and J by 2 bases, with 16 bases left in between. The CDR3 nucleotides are TGTGCCAGCATCCCGGGCCCACCTCTCACAGATACGCAGTATTTT. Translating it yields CASIPGPPLTDTQYF.

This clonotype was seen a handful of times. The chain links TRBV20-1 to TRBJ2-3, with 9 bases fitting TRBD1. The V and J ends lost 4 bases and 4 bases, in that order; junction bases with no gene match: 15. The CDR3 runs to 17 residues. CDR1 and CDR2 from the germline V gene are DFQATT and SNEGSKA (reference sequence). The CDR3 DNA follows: TGCAGTGCTAAAACGGGACAGGGAGCTCGCGGTCCAGATACGCAGTATTTT. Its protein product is CSAKTGQGARGPDTQYF.

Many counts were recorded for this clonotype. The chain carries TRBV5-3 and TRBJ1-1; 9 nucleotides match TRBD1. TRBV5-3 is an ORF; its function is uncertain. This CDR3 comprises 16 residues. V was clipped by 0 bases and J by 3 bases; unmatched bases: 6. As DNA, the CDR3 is TGTGCCAGAAGCTTGGAGGACAGGGGTTGGGACACTGAAGCTTTCTTT. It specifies CARSLEDRGWDTEAFF.

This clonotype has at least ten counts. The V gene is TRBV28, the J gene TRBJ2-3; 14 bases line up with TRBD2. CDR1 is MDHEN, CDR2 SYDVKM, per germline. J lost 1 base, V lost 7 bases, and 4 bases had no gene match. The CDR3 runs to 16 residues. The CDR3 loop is CASTLGLAGGTDTQYF. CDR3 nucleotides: TGTGCCAGCACCCTGGGACTAGCGGGGGGCACAGATACGCAGTATTTT.

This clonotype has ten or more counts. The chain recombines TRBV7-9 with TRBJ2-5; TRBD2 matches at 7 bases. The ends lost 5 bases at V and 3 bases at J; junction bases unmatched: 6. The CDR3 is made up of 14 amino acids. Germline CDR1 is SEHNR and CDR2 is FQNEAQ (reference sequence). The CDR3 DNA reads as TGTGCCAGCAGCCCTAGCGGTTTTAAAGAGACCCAGTACTTC. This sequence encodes CASSPSGFKETQYF.

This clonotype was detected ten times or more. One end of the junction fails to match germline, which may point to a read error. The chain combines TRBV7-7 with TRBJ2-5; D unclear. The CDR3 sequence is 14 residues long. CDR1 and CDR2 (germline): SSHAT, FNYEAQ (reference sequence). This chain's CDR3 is CASSLEFKSGTQYF. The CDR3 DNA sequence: TGTGCTAGCAGCTTAGAATTCAAATCGGGGACCCAGTACTTC.

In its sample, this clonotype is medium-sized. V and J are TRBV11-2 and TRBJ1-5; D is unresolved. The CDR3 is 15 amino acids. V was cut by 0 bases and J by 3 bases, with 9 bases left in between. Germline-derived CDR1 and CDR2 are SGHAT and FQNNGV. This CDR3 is CASSLEAGFNQPQHF. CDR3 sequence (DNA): TGTGCCAGCAGCTTAGAAGCGGGGTTCAATCAGCCCCAGCATTTT.